The 21 T cell receptor beta chains below come from one sample, sequenced in a study of identifying expanded T cells in peripheral blood. Here immunoSEQ multiplex PCR was the method, and the copy in TCRdb shows in-frame clones only, minus some. The repertoire holds about 58,000 clones, with under 85% as singletons. Source material: blood. These TCRs come from a person aged 18 to 70 in good health.

This clone was observed a handful of times. V usage is TRBV6-6 and J usage is TRBJ1-5, with 8 positions matching TRBD1. CDR1 is MNHNY, CDR2 SVGAGI, per germline (reference sequence). CDR3 size: 14 residues. The V gene end was trimmed by 5 bases and the J gene end by 6 bases; junction bases not matched to a gene: 6. CDR3 amino acids: CASSPDRGVQPQHF. The CDR3 bases are TGTGCCAGCAGTCCCGACAGGGGTGTTCAGCCCCAGCATTTT.

The J gene is TRBJ2-7, the V gene TRBV10-3; D remains unclear. Trimming took 5 bases from V and 2 from J, leaving 4 bases between them. The CDR3 is 11 residues long. Germline V gene sequence: CDR1 ENHRY, CDR2 SYGVKD. Here the CDR3 DNA reads TGTGCCATCAGTCGTACCTACGAGCAGTACTTC. This translates into CAISRTYEQYF.

The genes are TRBV19 and TRBJ1-3; D is unresolved. V lost 9 bases and J 0 bases, leaving 12 bases between the germline ends. The V gene's germline CDR1 is LNHDA and CDR2 SQIVND (reference sequence). The CDR3 length is 14 residues. The CDR3 nucleotides are TGTGCCAGCCAAGACCGGAGCTCTGGAAACACCATATATTTT. Protein: CASQDRSSGNTIYF.

In this sample, this clone turned up once. The genes are TRBV11-3 and TRBJ2-3, with TRBD2 identical over 8 bases. This CDR3 is built from 17 residues. Trimming at V came to 1 base and at J to 6 bases, leaving 12 bases not matched to a gene. Germline assignment: CDR1 SGHNT and CDR2 YENEEA. In DNA, the CDR3 is TGTGCCAGCAGCTTAGGCGGACCGGGGGGGCGGCCCGATACGCAGTATTTT. This encodes CASSLGGPGGRPDTQYF.

CDR3 coding DNA: TGTGCCAGCAGCCCCGGGACAGGGTTACTCTACGAGCAGTACTTC. Translated: CASSPGTGLLYEQYF. The rearrangement links TRBV7-6 to TRBJ2-7; 9 bases agree with TRBD1. The CDR3 is 15 amino acids. Germline V CDR1 and CDR2: SGHVS, FNYEAQ. V gave up 5 bases and J gave up 3 bases; unmatched junction bases: 8.

The CDR3 protein is CSVAQGTGRVGELFF. The CDR3 region has the DNA TGCAGCGTAGCCCAAGGGACAGGGAGGGTCGGGGAGCTGTTTTTT. The chain recombines TRBV29-1 with TRBJ2-2; TRBD1 aligns across 9 bases. V was pared by 6 bases and J by 7 bases, with 12 bases of the junction left unmatched. There are 15 residues in the CDR3. Germline lookup yields CDR1 SQVTM and CDR2 ANQGSEA.

J is TRBJ1-2 and V is TRBV6-6; TRBD1 is a possible D gene (5 bases). The CDR3 is 15 residues long. Per the germline V gene, CDR1 is MNHNY and CDR2 is SVGAGI (reference sequence). V was shortened by 6 bases and J by 2 bases, with 16 bases between the two germline ends. The CDR3 sequence is CASRPFGASNYGYTF. The CDR3 bases are TGTGCCAGCAGACCGTTCGGGGCGTCGAACTATGGCTACACCTTC.

The chain couples TRBV7-9 to TRBJ2-1; 10 bases match TRBD2. Looked up from germline, CDR1 is SEHNR and CDR2 is FQNEAQ (reference sequence). Unmatched junction bases numbered 7, after V lost 10 bases and J lost 4 bases. There are 14 residues in the CDR3. As DNA, the CDR3 is TGTGCCACCGCGGGACTAGCGAAATACAATGAGCAGTTCTTC. Translating gives CATAGLAKYNEQFF. The whole variable domain, filled in from reference TRBV7-9 and TRBJ2-1, reads DTGVSQNPRHKITKRGQNVTFRCDPISEHNRLYWYRQTLGQGPEFLTYFQNEAQLEKSRLLSDRFSAERPKGSFSTLEIQRTEQGDSAMYLCATAGLAKYNEQFFGPGTRLTVL.

The chain joins TRBV30 to TRBJ2-7; D is unresolved. Trimming left V 1 base short and J 2 bases short, with 3 bases between. Germline V gene lookup returns CDR1 GTSNPN and CDR2 SVGIG (reference sequence). The CDR3 is 11 residues long. The DNA for the CDR3 is TGTGCCTGGAGTGGCCCCTACGAGCAGTACTTC. Its protein product is CAWSGPYEQYF.

This clone was picked up a small number of times. The J gene is TRBJ1-2, the V gene TRBV9, with TRBD1 identical over 11 bases. Germline V gives CDR1 SGDLS, CDR2 YYNGEE. The CDR3 sequence is 15 residues long. The V segment lost 2 bases and the J segment 6 bases; nucleotides outside the gene matches: 6. Here the CDR3 reads CASSVRTGGRNGYTF. The CDR3 DNA follows: TGTGCCAGCAGCGTTCGGACAGGGGGCCGGAATGGCTACACCTTC. Filled out from reference TRBV9 and TRBJ1-2, the complete variable domain reads DSGVTQTPKHLITATGQRVTLRCSPRSGDLSVYWYQQSLDQGLQFLIQYYNGEERAKGNILERFSAQQFPDLHSELNLSSLELGDSALYFCASSVRTGGRNGYTFGSGTRLTVV.

This chain links TRBV14 with TRBJ2-2, with TRBD2 matching 7 bases. Looked up from germline, CDR1 is SGHDN and CDR2 is FVKESK. The CDR3 covers 16 residues. Germline trimming cut 4 bases from V and 7 bases from J; bases unmatched to any gene: 12. CDR3 bases: TGTGCCAGCAGCCGCCCTAGCGGACTAGGCGGCGGGGAGCTGTTTTTT. Encoded protein: CASSRPSGLGGGELFF. Based on the CDR3 plus reference TRBV14 and TRBJ2-2, the full variable domain is EAGVTQFPSHSVIEKGQTVTLRCDPISGHDNLYWYRRVMGKEIKFLLHFVKESKQDESGMPNNRFLAERTGGTYSTLKVQPAELEDSGVYFCASSRPSGLGGGELFFGEGSRLTVL.

This chain connects TRBV5-1 to TRBJ1-1, with D perhaps matching TRBD1 (6 bases). CDR3 size: 14 residues. The V end lost 4 bases, the J end lost 1 base, and 11 bases lay between the germline ends. Germline V gene data show CDR1 as SGHRS and CDR2 as YFSETQ. The CDR3 DNA reads TGCGCCAGCAGCCCGACGGACAGGAACACTGAAGCTTTCTTT. It specifies CASSPTDRNTEAFF.

The rearrangement links TRBV7-2 to TRBJ1-3; D call uncertain. The length of the CDR3 is 15 residues. Germline assignment: CDR1 SGHTA and CDR2 FQGNSA. Deletions cut 1 base from V and 0 bases from J, with 7 bases between. CDR3 DNA sequence: TGTGCCAGCAGCTTAGGTTGGATCTCTGGAAACACCATATATTTT. It codes for CASSLGWISGNTIYF.

This clone was found a few times. The chain recombines TRBV25-1 with TRBJ1-6; 7 nucleotides line up with TRBD1. In germline, CDR1 is MGHDK, CDR2 SYGVNS. The CDR3 contains 14 residues. The V segment lost 5 bases and the J segment 5 bases; nucleotides outside the gene matches: 3. The CDR3 DNA is TGTGCCAGCAGTTTAGGGACAGATAATTCACCCCTCCACTTT. Protein: CASSLGTDNSPLHF. Variable domain in full (rest from reference TRBV25-1 and TRBJ1-6): EADIYQTPRYLVIGTGKKITLECSQTMGHDKMYWYQQDPGMELHLIHYSYGVNSTEKGDLSSESTVSRIRTEHFPLTLESARPSHTSQYLCASSLGTDNSPLHFGNGTRLTVT.

The V gene is TRBV13, the J gene TRBJ2-7, with D perhaps matching TRBD1 or TRBD2 (5 bases each). The germline V gene has CDR1 PRHDT and CDR2 FYEKMQ (reference sequence). The CDR3 loop spans 15 amino acids. The germline V and J ends were trimmed by 4 bases and 0 bases, with 13 bases remaining between them. The CDR3: CASSSGPQGSYEQYF. CDR3 DNA sequence: TGTGCCAGCAGCTCGGGACCCCAGGGCTCCTACGAGCAGTACTTC.

V is TRBV5-8 and J is TRBJ1-1; D not resolved. V lost 4 bases and J 5 bases, leaving 9 bases between the germline ends. CDR3 length: 12 residues. Germline CDR1 SGHTS, CDR2 YDEGEE. CDR3 in amino acids: CASSLDMTEAFF. CDR3 in DNA: TGTGCCAGCAGCCTTGACATGACTGAAGCTTTCTTT.

The chain recombines TRBV5-6 with TRBJ2-7, with D maybe TRBD2 (7 bases). This CDR3 has 15 amino acids. Germline assignment: CDR1 SGHDT and CDR2 YYEEEE. V was shortened by 0 bases and J by 8 bases, with 18 bases between the two germline ends. CDR3 in amino acids: CASSLARGAVRKQYF. CDR3 DNA sequence: TGTGCCAGCAGCTTGGCACGGGGGGCGGTCCGGAAGCAGTACTTC.

This clone has just one count. The rearrangement joins TRBV5-4 to TRBJ2-3, with D uncertain. Germline CDR1 SGHNT, CDR2 YYREEE (reference sequence). V gave up 4 bases and J gave up 4 bases, with 25 bases separating them. The CDR3 is 18 residues long. The CDR3 coding sequence is TGTGCCAGCAGCGACCCTAGACACGGCGTCGGAATGGCAGATACGCAGTATTTT. Protein sequence: CASSDPRHGVGMADTQYF.

This clone was seen only once. The chain joins TRBV7-2 to TRBJ2-7, with 9 bases identical to TRBD2. CDR3 length equals 14 residues. V was pared by 2 bases and J by 5 bases, with 4 bases of the junction left unmatched. Per germline, CDR1 SGHTA and CDR2 FQGNSA. The CDR3 sequence: CASSLLASGNEQYF. CDR3 in DNA: TGTGCCAGCAGCTTATTGGCTAGCGGGAACGAGCAGTACTTC.

The gene calls are TRBV5-1 and TRBJ2-6; a possible D gene is TRBD2 (5 bases). Per germline, CDR1 SGHRS and CDR2 YFSETQ. The CDR3 is 15 residues long. V lost 0 bases and J 5 bases, leaving 9 bases between the germline ends. In DNA form, the CDR3 reads TGCGCCAGCAGCTTGGAGGAGGACCGGGCCAACGTCCTGACTTTC. Translating it yields CASSLEEDRANVLTF.

The V gene is TRBV5-4, the J gene TRBJ2-7; 11 bases are a match to TRBD2. This CDR3 has 15 amino acids. Trimming removed 4 bases from V and 4 bases from J; junction bases left unmatched: 7. The V gene's germline CDR1 is SGHNT and CDR2 YYREEE (reference sequence). CDR3 loop: CASSHTGTSGYEQYF. DNA of the CDR3: TGTGCCAGCAGCCATACCGGGACTAGCGGTTACGAGCAGTACTTC.